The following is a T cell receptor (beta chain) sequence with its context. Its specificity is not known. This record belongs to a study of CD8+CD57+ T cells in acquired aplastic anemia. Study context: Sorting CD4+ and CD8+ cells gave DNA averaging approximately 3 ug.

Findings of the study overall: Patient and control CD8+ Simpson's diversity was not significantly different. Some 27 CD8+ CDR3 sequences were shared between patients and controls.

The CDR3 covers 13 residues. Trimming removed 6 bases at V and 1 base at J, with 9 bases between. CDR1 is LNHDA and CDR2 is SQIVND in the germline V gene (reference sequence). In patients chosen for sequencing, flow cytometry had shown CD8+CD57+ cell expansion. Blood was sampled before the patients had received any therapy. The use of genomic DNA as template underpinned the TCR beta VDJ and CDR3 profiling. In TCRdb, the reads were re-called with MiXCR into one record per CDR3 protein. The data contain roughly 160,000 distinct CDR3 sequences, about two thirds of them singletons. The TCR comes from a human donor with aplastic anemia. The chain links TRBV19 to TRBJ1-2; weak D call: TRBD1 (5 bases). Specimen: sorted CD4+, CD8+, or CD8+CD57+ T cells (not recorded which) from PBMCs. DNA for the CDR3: TGTGCCAGTAGGCAGGGCCTTAACTATGGCTACACCTTC. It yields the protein CASRQGLNYGYTF.